One and the same sample provided the 27 T cell receptor beta chains below, sequenced in a study of control samples from healthy donors and cancer patients. Profiled with immunoSEQ multiplex PCR; TCRdb holds only in-frame clones, not every one. The sample yields about 86,000 clones, approximately 94% seen once. The sample consisted of blood. The receptors come from a woman younger than 30 in good health.

The chain employs TRBV7-3 and TRBJ2-2, with D perhaps TRBD1 or TRBD2 (6 bases each). Trimming removed 5 bases at V and 2 bases at J, with 18 bases between. CDR3 length: 17 residues. Germline values: CDR1 SGHTA, CDR2 FQGTGA. This CDR3 is CASSHDIGGRNTGELFF. In DNA, the CDR3 is TGTGCCAGCAGCCACGACATCGGGGGCCGAAACACCGGGGAGCTGTTTTTT. Combining the CDR3 with reference TRBV7-3 and TRBJ2-2 gives the whole variable domain GAGVSQTPSNKVTEKGKYVELRCDPISGHTALYWYRQSLGQGPEFLIYFQGTGAADDSGLPNDRFFAVRPEGSVSTLKIQRTERGDSAVYLCASSHDIGGRNTGELFFGEGSRLTVL.

The chain couples TRBV19 to TRBJ2-7, with D possibly TRBD1 on 5 matching bases. Between the trimmed V and J ends, which lost 3 bases and 2 bases, there was a span of 20 bases. Per germline, CDR1 LNHDA and CDR2 SQIVND (reference sequence). This CDR3 is built from 17 residues. The CDR3 DNA sequence: TGTGCCAGTAGTATGAGGTTTGGGCAGGGCTATCCCTACGAGCAGTACTTC. This sequence encodes CASSMRFGQGYPYEQYF.

In DNA form, the CDR3 reads TGTGCCACCCAGGGGGATGGGGACACCATATATTTT. This gives the protein CATQGDGDTIYF. The genes are TRBV11-2 and TRBJ1-3, with 7 bases fitting TRBD1. Germline CDR1 is SGHAT and CDR2 is FQNNGV. The CDR3 is 12 amino acids. J was trimmed by 8 bases and V by 10 bases; bases with no gene match: 8.

This chain joins TRBV9 and TRBJ1-2; D gene ambiguous. V lost 0 bases, J lost 3 bases, and 12 bases lay in between. This CDR3 is 15 amino acids long. Per germline, CDR1 SGDLS and CDR2 YYNGEE. The CDR3 DNA reads TGTGCCAGCAGCGTAGATCCGACGGCCGACTATGGCTACACCTTC. This sequence encodes CASSVDPTADYGYTF.

This clone has just one count. The chain couples TRBV4-1 to TRBJ2-7, with no clear D. Germline V lookup: CDR1 MGHRA, CDR2 YSYEKL. This CDR3 spans 15 amino acids. With 0 bases removed from V and 1 base from J, the gap between germline ends came to 10 bases. CDR3 region: CASSQDYGRSYEQYF. CDR3 coding DNA: TGCGCCAGCAGCCAAGATTATGGGCGATCCTACGAGCAGTACTTC.

The chain recombines TRBV29-1 with TRBJ1-4; a possible D gene is TRBD1 (6 bases). Germline-derived CDR1 and CDR2 are SQVTM and ANQGSEA. The CDR3 extends over 13 amino acids. V shed 0 bases and J shed 8 bases, with 10 bases lying between them. CDR3 residues: CSVEERGREKLFF. CDR3 nucleotides: TGCAGCGTTGAAGAGAGGGGGAGGGAAAAACTGTTTTTT.

The chain is built from TRBV27 and TRBJ2-1; D is perhaps TRBD1 or TRBD2 (7 bases each). CDR3 length: 17 residues. With 6 bases removed from V and 7 bases from J, the gap between germline ends came to 25 bases. Germline assignment: CDR1 MNHEY and CDR2 SMNVEV (reference sequence). The CDR3 spells CASSVQIGRGLWNEQFF. The CDR3, as DNA: TGTGCCAGCAGCGTCCAAATTGGGAGGGGGCTTTGGAATGAGCAGTTCTTC.

The rearrangement links TRBV7-8 to TRBJ2-7; 11 bases line up with TRBD2. Germline-derived CDR1 and CDR2 are SGHVS and FQNEAQ. The V and J ends lost 5 bases and 4 bases, in that order; junction bases with no gene match: 7. The CDR3 has 15 residues. In DNA form, the CDR3 reads TGTGCCAGCAGCCCCTTAGCGGGAGGGCCTTACGAGCAGTACTTC. Translated: CASSPLAGGPYEQYF. Full variable domain (missing parts from reference TRBV7-8 and TRBJ2-7): GAGVSQSPRYKVAKRGQDVALRCDPISGHVSLFWYQQALGQGPEFLTYFQNEAQLDKSGLPSDRFFAERPEGSVSTLKIQRTQQEDSAVYLCASSPLAGGPYEQYFGPGTRLTVT.

The V call is TRBV2, the J call TRBJ1-1; no clear D. Trimming took 7 bases from V and 1 from J, leaving 4 bases between them. Germline V gives CDR1 SNHLY, CDR2 FYNNEI. The CDR3 sequence is 11 residues long. The CDR3 sequence is CASIGNTEAFF. In DNA, the CDR3 is TGTGCCAGCATCGGGAACACTGAAGCTTTCTTT.

The J gene is TRBJ2-1, the V gene TRBV7-9; D is undetermined. Between the trimmed V and J ends, which lost 1 base and 9 bases, there was a span of 7 bases. From germline, CDR1 is SEHNR and CDR2 FQNEAQ (reference sequence). The length of the CDR3 is 12 residues. Here the CDR3 DNA reads TGTGCCAGCAGCTTAGACTTTATTGAGCAGTTCTTC. Amino acids: CASSLDFIEQFF.

The J gene is TRBJ1-4, the V gene TRBV7-9; 7 nucleotides line up with TRBD1. The CDR3 is 15 amino acids. Germline V CDR1 and CDR2: SEHNR, FQNEAQ (reference sequence). J lost 5 bases, V lost 0 bases, and 3 bases had no gene match. The CDR3 here is CASSLADRLNEKLFF. The CDR3, as DNA: TGTGCCAGCAGCTTAGCGGACAGGCTCAATGAAAAACTGTTTTTT.

This clone was observed a single time. V is TRBV4-1 and J is TRBJ2-1; D is unresolved. Germline V CDR1 and CDR2: MGHRA, YSYEKL. V lost 0 bases to trimming and J lost 10 bases, with 10 bases between them. The CDR3 has 13 residues. In DNA form, the CDR3 reads TGCGCCAGCAGCCAAGATTCGCTGGAGGAGCAGTTCTTC. Translation: CASSQDSLEEQFF.

The chain links TRBV28 to TRBJ1-5; D unclear. V lost 3 bases and J lost 6, with 9 bases in between. The CDR3 totals 13 residues. Germline-derived CDR1 and CDR2 are MDHEN and SYDVKM. This chain's CDR3 is CASSLHAGQPQHF. For the CDR3, the DNA is TGTGCCAGCAGTTTGCATGCGGGTCAGCCCCAGCATTTT.

The J gene is TRBJ1-4, the V gene TRBV28; TRBD1 agrees at 8 bases. The CDR3 runs 16 residues. Germline V lookup: CDR1 MDHEN, CDR2 SYDVKM. The trim removed 5 bases at V and 7 bases at J, leaving 12 bases unmatched. CDR3 nucleotides: TGTGCCAGCAGTCTTGAAGGACAGGGTAAAGGTGAAAAACTGTTTTTT. This gives the protein CASSLEGQGKGEKLFF.

This clone came up once. V usage is TRBV10-3 and J usage is TRBJ1-1; tentative D call: TRBD1 (6 bases). The germline CDR1 and CDR2 sequences are ENHRY and SYGVKD. The CDR3 contains 13 residues. V gave up 7 bases and J gave up 5 bases, with 14 bases separating them. The DNA for the CDR3 is TGTGCCATCATGGGTGGGGGGGCGACTGAAGCTTTCTTT. This encodes CAIMGGGATEAFF.

The rearrangement uses TRBV7-9 and TRBJ2-1; D not certain. The CDR3 has 11 residues. V dropped 2 bases and J dropped 7 bases, with 3 bases sitting between them. Germline CDR1 reads SEHNR; CDR2 reads FQNEAQ (reference sequence). CDR3 sequence reads: CASSLKNEQFF. The DNA of the CDR3 is TGTGCCAGCAGCTTAAAGAATGAGCAGTTCTTC.

The chain carries TRBV7-2 and TRBJ2-5; 11 bases align to TRBD2. V shed 3 bases, J shed 5 bases, and the junction held 8 bases outside the gene matches. Germline V gene sequence: CDR1 SGHTA, CDR2 FQGNSA. The CDR3 runs 16 residues. The CDR3 DNA reads as TGTGCCAGCAGCTTTGTTAGCGGGAGGGCCTGGGAGACCCAGTACTTC. This gives the protein CASSFVSGRAWETQYF.

The genes are TRBV18 and TRBJ2-7; D may be TRBD2 (5 bases). The CDR3 has 14 residues. V lost 5 bases, J lost 0 bases, and 11 bases lay in between. The germline V gene encodes CDR1 KGHSH and CDR2 LQKENI. The CDR3 sequence: CASSTSGYSYEQYF. DNA of the CDR3: TGTGCCAGCTCAACGAGCGGTTACTCCTACGAGCAGTACTTC.

This chain joins TRBV12-5 and TRBJ2-2; D is uncertain. This CDR3 contains 14 residues. Trimming removed 3 bases at V and 0 bases at J, with 5 bases between. Germline V gives CDR1 LGHNT, CDR2 FRNRAP. CDR3 protein: CASGLQTNTGELFF. For the CDR3, the DNA is TGTGCTAGTGGTTTACAGACGAACACCGGGGAGCTGTTTTTT.

V and J are TRBV19 and TRBJ2-1; no reliable D call. The CDR3 has 12 amino acids. V lost 4 bases, J lost 6 bases, and 7 bases lay in between. The germline V gene has CDR1 LNHDA and CDR2 SQIVND (reference sequence). The CDR3: CASSRGLNEQFF. The CDR3 region has the DNA TGTGCCAGTAGTAGAGGCCTCAATGAGCAGTTCTTC.

Comment on this clone: Different DNA sequences within this sample yield the same CDR3. The chain joins TRBV19 to TRBJ1-1; TRBD1 agrees at 7 bases. CDR1 LNHDA and CDR2 SQIVND come from the germline V gene (reference sequence). V shed 10 bases and J 0 bases; nucleotides not matched to a gene: 11. This CDR3 has 15 amino acids. As DNA, the CDR3 is TGTGCCACAACTCTGCAGGGGGGGGTGAACACTGAAGCTTTCTTT. Its translation: CATTLQGGVNTEAFF.

This clone showed up just once. DNA of the CDR3: TGCAGTGCCGGGACAGGCACTGAAGCTTTCTTT. It translates to CSAGTGTEAFF. The chain is built from TRBV20-1 and TRBJ1-1; 8 bases are shared with TRBD1. CDR3 length equals 11 residues. Trimming took 6 bases from V and 4 from J; bases not matched to a gene: 1. CDR1 and CDR2 (germline): DFQATT, SNEGSKA (reference sequence).

This sequence joins TRBV28 and TRBJ2-3; a weak D match, TRBD2 (7 bases). Deletions cut 4 bases from V and 2 bases from J, with 19 bases between. CDR1 MDHEN and CDR2 SYDVKM come from the germline V gene. The CDR3 is made up of 17 amino acids. The CDR3 protein is CASSSSGGAFPTDTQYF. CDR3 DNA: TGTGCCAGCAGTTCATCGGGGGGCGCTTTCCCCACAGATACGCAGTATTTT.

The chain joins TRBV11-2 to TRBJ1-2; tentative D call: TRBD1 (6 bases). CDR3 length: 19 amino acids. V shed 5 bases and J shed 2 bases, with 27 bases lying between them. CDR1 and CDR2 from the germline V gene are SGHAT and FQNNGV. CDR3 nucleotide sequence: TGTGCCAGCAGCCTCGGCCTGGGCTTGCAAGGGGGTGGGAACTATGGCTACACCTTC. It is translated as CASSLGLGLQGGGNYGYTF.

J is TRBJ2-5 and V is TRBV9; no clear D gene. Germline assignment: CDR1 SGDLS and CDR2 YYNGEE. Trimming took 0 bases from V and 4 from J, leaving 10 bases between them. This CDR3 has 14 residues. The CDR3 coding sequence is TGTGCCAGCAGCGTAGGGGCGATCCGAGAGACCCAGTACTTC. Amino acid sequence: CASSVGAIRETQYF.

The chain couples TRBV28 to TRBJ1-6; unclear D gene. The CDR3 length is 12 residues. The germline gives CDR1 MDHEN, CDR2 SYDVKM. V lost 5 bases to trimming and J lost 13 bases, with 12 bases between them. The CDR3 DNA reads as TGTGCCAGCAGTCCTGCCTCGGTCCCCCTCCACTTT. Protein: CASSPASVPLHF.

A single count supports this clone. V usage is TRBV12-3 or TRBV12-4 and J usage is TRBJ2-7; 8 bases align to TRBD1. V lost 5 bases and J lost 3; bases outside the gene matches: 3. CDR3 length equals 13 residues. The CDR3 spells CASSGQGFYEQYF. In nucleotides, the CDR3 is TGTGCCAGCAGTGGACAGGGATTCTACGAGCAGTACTTC.